This entry is about one TCR beta chain. These data are taken from a study of blood T cell repertoires in COVID-19. Study background: Acute and convalescent COVID-19 specimens originated in the United States, Italy and Spain. From T cells, B-cell-depleted T cells, or PBMCs came the material, which was cDNA or gDNA.

Germline CDR1 MNHEY, CDR2 SVGAGI. The CDR3 has 15 amino acids. The V gene end was trimmed by 2 bases and the J gene end by 6 bases; junction bases not matched to a gene: 3. Profiled with immunoSEQ multiplex PCR; TCRdb holds only in-frame clones, not every one. The data show about 120,000 clones, with less than 85% seen just once and approximately 2.5% held by the top ten. The sequence was collected from a man aged 25-45 years with acute or convalescent COVID-19. What was sequenced was peripheral blood. The V call is TRBV6-5, the J call TRBJ2-1, with 11 positions matching TRBD1. In nucleotides, the CDR3 is TGTGCCAGCAGTTACCCCGGGACAGGGGGCAATGAGCAGTTCTTC. Translation gives CASSYPGTGGNEQFF.